Below, 9 T cell receptor beta chains from the same sample are listed, as sequenced in a study of T cells in Graves' hyperthyroidism and ophthalmopathy. TCR beta CDR3 regions were amplified from RNA. Researchers ran a first-round RT-PCR on the TCR CDR3 using the HTBI primer set. TCRdb re-called the multiplex PCR reads through MiXCR, storing one row per CDR3 protein. Of 650,000 to 800,000 distinct CDR3 sequences in the sample, 45% were seen once. Sequencing was performed on peripheral blood or thyroid tissue (not recorded which). The receptors stem from an adult man with Graves' disease, either hyperthyroidism or ophthalmopathy (not recorded which).

Points on this clonotype: A much larger clone sits a single nucleotide away, making a read error possible. The CDR3 protein is CAISEAGQYGYTF. CDR3 nucleotide sequence: TGTGCCATCAGTGAAGCAGGCCAGTATGGCTACACCTTC. The chain joins TRBV6-1 to TRBJ1-2; D remains unclear. Germline V gives CDR1 MNHNS, CDR2 SASEGT. CDR3 length: 13 residues.

This clonotype was seen repeatedly, ten times or more. V and J are TRBV24-1 and TRBJ1-1; D unresolved. Trimming pared 2 bases from V and 8 bases from J, leaving 11 bases between. This CDR3 is built from 13 residues. CDR1 is KGHDR, CDR2 SFDVKD, per germline. CDR3 nucleotides: TGTGCCACCAGTGATTCATCCGCGGCGGAAGCTTTCTTT. Its translation is CATSDSSAAEAFF.

The chain couples TRBV7-9 to TRBJ1-2; D is undetermined. In germline, CDR1 is SEHNR, CDR2 FQNEAQ (reference sequence). This CDR3 is built from 14 residues. The V end lost 6 bases, the J end lost 4 bases, and 15 bases lay between the germline ends. The CDR3 spells CASSDIQGLYGYTF. For the CDR3, the DNA is TGTGCCAGCAGTGACATCCAAGGGCTCTATGGCTACACCTTC.

The rearrangement links TRBV24-1 to TRBJ2-2; possibly TRBD1 for D (6 bases). Germline V gene data show CDR1 as KGHDR and CDR2 as SFDVKD. The CDR3 contains 15 residues. V was cut by 7 bases and J by 2 bases, with 13 bases left in between. CDR3 DNA sequence: TGTGCCACCAGCTGGACAGCGTCCAACACCGGGGAGCTGTTTTTT. Protein product: CATSWTASNTGELFF.

The chain has TRBV12-5 and TRBJ2-7, with 7 bases fitting TRBD2. This CDR3 contains 14 residues. Germline V gene sequence: CDR1 LGHNT, CDR2 FRNRAP. The junction had 3 bases not matched to a gene; V was cut back by 2 bases and J by 2 bases. This CDR3 is CASGLSGVPYEQYF. The CDR3 nucleotides are TGTGCTAGTGGTTTGAGCGGGGTTCCCTACGAGCAGTACTTC.

This clonotype was detected once. The CDR3: CATSARDAKDEKLFF. In nucleotides, the CDR3 is TGTGCCACCAGTGCTAGAGACGCAAAAGACGAAAAACTGTTTTTT. This chain links TRBV24-1 with TRBJ1-4; D uncertain. Germline CDR1 and CDR2: KGHDR and SFDVKD. Trimming removed 5 bases at V and 8 bases at J, with 17 bases between. This CDR3 is built from 15 residues.

Concerning this clonotype: With a much larger clone just one base away, this may be a read error. The chain is built from TRBV10-3 and TRBJ1-6; 9 bases map to TRBD1. V was pared by 6 bases and J by 7 bases, with 4 bases of the junction left unmatched. Germline V gene lookup returns CDR1 ENHRY and CDR2 SYGVKD. This CDR3 spans 14 amino acids. The CDR3 nucleotides read TGTGCCATCAGGGCCGGGACAGGGAATTCACCCCTCCACTTT. Encoded protein: CAIRAGTGNSPLHF.

The rearrangement joins TRBV10-3 to TRBJ2-2, with 9 bases fitting TRBD2. Germline V lookup: CDR1 ENHRY, CDR2 SYGVKD. V dropped 5 bases and J dropped 6; count of bases not matched to a gene: 10. The CDR3 is 16 residues long. The CDR3 DNA reads as TGTGCCATCAGTTCCATAGGACTAGCGTCCGCCGGGGAGCTGTTTTTT. Encoded protein: CAISSIGLASAGELFF.

About this clonotype itself: The final CDR3 position lacks the conserved phenylalanine or tryptophan, pointing to a likely read error. The chain employs TRBV2 and TRBJ2-7; D not certain. The CDR3 length is 11 residues. Per germline, CDR1 SNHLY and CDR2 FYNNEI. V was clipped by 7 bases and J by 2 bases, with 6 bases between them. CDR3 DNA: TGTGCCAGCATGGGCCCCTACGAGCAGTACCTC. Its translation: CASMGPYEQYL.